Reported below is one T cell receptor (beta chain). This sample was included in a study of blood T cell repertoires in COVID-19. Profiling relied on immunoSEQ multiplex PCR, and the TCRdb table lists in-frame clones only, not all of them. Of tens of thousands of clones listed, less than 90% are singletons. J gave up 7 bases and V 7 bases, and 7 bases lay outside the gene matches. The CDR3 length is 12 residues. Germline V gene lookup returns CDR1 SGDLS and CDR2 YYNGEE. The chain couples TRBV9 to TRBJ2-7; 8 bases match TRBD1. Sequencing was performed on peripheral blood. This clonotype was obtained from a man aged 60-69 years with active COVID-19. The CDR3 is CASGRGQREQYF. CDR3 coding DNA: TGTGCCAGCGGCAGGGGGCAGAGGGAGCAGTACTTC.